These 27 T cell receptor beta chains share one sample of origin, sequenced in a study of blood T cells in healthy people across ages. A second about 6 to 12 cycle PCR used barcoded and J-beta primers. TCRdb used MiXCR to reprocess the 5' RACE reads, holding one entry per CDR3 protein. The data show under 2,000,000 distinct CDR3 sequences, approximately 50% seen once. The source material was blood. These receptors all stem from a woman aged 40 to 50 in good health.

The chain employs TRBV6-1 and TRBJ1-2, with TRBD1 identical over 7 bases. The CDR3 runs to 16 residues. Germline-derived CDR1 and CDR2 are MNHNS and SASEGT. V shed 2 bases, J shed 1 base, and the junction held 7 bases outside the gene matches. This CDR3 reads CASSESAGTVNYGYTF. The CDR3 DNA is TGTGCCAGCAGTGAAAGTGCCGGGACAGTTAACTATGGCTACACCTTC.

On this clonotype itself: An end of the junction does not agree with germline; a read error may underlie this. The chain recombines TRBV27 with TRBJ1-4, with a tentative D call TRBD1 (5 bases). This CDR3 comprises 15 residues. Germline V gives CDR1 MNHEY, CDR2 SMNVEV (reference sequence). The CDR3 is CASSGSRGSDEKLFF. The DNA for the CDR3 is TGTGCCAGCAGTGGGTCCCGGGGGTCCGATGAGAAACTGTTTTTT. The whole variable domain, remainder taken from reference TRBV27 and TRBJ1-4, is EAQVTQNPRYLITVTGKKLTVTCSQNMNHEYMSWYRQDPGLGLRQIYYSMNVEVTDKGDVPEGYKVSRKEKRNFPLILESPSPNQTSLYFCASSGSRGSDEKLFFGSGTQLSVL.

J is TRBJ2-1 and V is TRBV24-1, with 9 nucleotides matching TRBD1. J gave up 6 bases and V 2 bases, and 4 bases lay outside the gene matches. CDR1 and CDR2 from the germline V gene are KGHDR and SFDVKD. The CDR3 is made up of 15 amino acids. The CDR3 sequence is CATSDSGQGLNEQFF. The DNA for the CDR3 is TGTGCCACCAGTGATTCGGGACAGGGTCTCAATGAGCAGTTCTTC.

This clonotype showed up just a few times. This chain uses TRBV12-3 or TRBV12-4 with TRBJ2-4; the D is unclear. The CDR3 has 11 residues. The V end was cut by 1 base, the J end by 14 bases, with 9 bases between. The CDR3 bases are TGTGCCAGCAGTTTAGGAACTATTAAGTACTTC. It translates to CASSLGTIKYF.

CDR3: CASSLGQIGVRYF. As DNA, the CDR3 is TGTGCCAGCAGTCTCGGACAGATCGGCGTAAGGTATTTT. The J gene is TRBJ2-3, the V gene TRBV6-6; the D gene is possibly TRBD1 (6 bases). CDR3 size: 13 residues. The V gene's germline CDR1 is MNHNY and CDR2 SVGAGI (reference sequence). Trimming stripped 5 bases from V and 14 bases from J, with 20 bases between.

The rearrangement joins TRBV20-1 to TRBJ2-7, with D perhaps TRBD1 or TRBD2 (5 bases each). The CDR3 is 14 residues long. Germline V gene sequence: CDR1 DFQATT, CDR2 SNEGSKA (reference sequence). The V and J ends lost 3 bases and 2 bases respectively, with 14 bases between them. The CDR3 region is CSASRSGTTYEQYF. The CDR3 DNA reads TGCAGTGCTAGCCGAAGTGGGACGACCTACGAGCAGTACTTC.

Of note for this clonotype: A much larger clone differs by one base, so this may be a read error. V usage is TRBV20-1 and J usage is TRBJ2-7; D perhaps matches TRBD1 (5 bases). Between the trimmed V and J ends, which lost 4 bases and 5 bases, there was a span of 9 bases. The germline V gene encodes CDR1 DFQATT and CDR2 SNEGSKA (reference sequence). The CDR3 has 11 residues. CDR3 in DNA: TGCAGTGCTAACAGGAAAGACGAGCAGTACTTC. Translation: CSANRKDEQYF.

The rearrangement uses TRBV6-5 and TRBJ2-5; TRBD1 might be the D (6 bases). CDR3 length: 17 residues. V dropped 0 bases and J dropped 0 bases, with 14 bases sitting between them. CDR1 and CDR2 from the germline V gene are MNHEY and SVGAGI. The CDR3 nucleotides are TGTGCCAGCAGTTACTCGACCGGGACACCGTACCAAGAGACCCAGTACTTC. Its protein product is CASSYSTGTPYQETQYF.

The J gene is TRBJ1-5, the V gene TRBV13, with TRBD1 matching over 7 bases. Germline assignment: CDR1 PRHDT and CDR2 FYEKMQ (reference sequence). There are 14 residues in the CDR3. V lost 8 bases, J lost 1 base, and 5 bases stayed unmatched. In DNA, the CDR3 is TGTGCCAGCGGCGCAGGGGGGAGCAATCAGCCCCAGCATTTT. Translation: CASGAGGSNQPQHF.

This clonotype was found a few times. The chain has TRBV11-2 and TRBJ2-1; TRBD1 might be the D (6 bases). Germline V gene data show CDR1 as SGHAT and CDR2 as FQNNGV. There are 14 residues in the CDR3. V was cut by 3 bases and J by 3 bases, with 9 bases left in between. CDR3 sequence: CASSFRGDYNEQFF. In DNA, the CDR3 is TGTGCCAGCAGCTTCAGGGGCGACTACAATGAGCAGTTCTTC. The full variable domain, rest sourced from reference TRBV11-2 and TRBJ2-1, is EAGVAQSPRYKIIEKRQSVAFWCNPISGHATLYWYQQILGQGPKLLIQFQNNGVVDDSQLPKDRFSAERLKGVDSTLKIQPAKLEDSAVYLCASSFRGDYNEQFFGPGTRLTVL.

The chain has TRBV28 and TRBJ1-2, with TRBD1 as a possible D gene (5 bases). The V gene lost 3 bases and the J gene lost 2 bases, with 16 bases spanning the gap. CDR1 is MDHEN, CDR2 SYDVKM, per germline. The CDR3 is 16 residues long. CDR3 DNA: TGTGCCAGCAGTTTCTCCCGGACCGAGGGGAACTATGGCTACACCTTC. This translates into CASSFSRTEGNYGYTF.

This clonotype was detected only a few times. CDR3 nucleotide sequence: TGTGCCAGCAGCTTTGTCAGCAACACCTACGAGCAGTACTTC. Translating gives CASSFVSNTYEQYF. The chain recombines TRBV11-2 with TRBJ2-7; D not resolved. The CDR3 length is 14 residues. Germline lookup yields CDR1 SGHAT and CDR2 FQNNGV. V gave up 3 bases and J gave up 2 bases, with 11 bases separating them.

The chain carries TRBV2 and TRBJ2-3; TRBD2 is a possible D gene (6 bases). The V end was cut by 3 bases, the J end by 4 bases, with 14 bases between. This CDR3 is built from 15 residues. The germline gives CDR1 SNHLY, CDR2 FYNNEI. The CDR3 sequence: CASSETGVPADTQYF. In DNA form, the CDR3 reads TGTGCCAGCAGTGAGACGGGGGTCCCCGCAGATACGCAGTATTTT.

The chain links TRBV28 to TRBJ2-1, with 15 nucleotides matching TRBD2. The CDR3 contains 19 residues. The germline gives CDR1 MDHEN, CDR2 SYDVKM. Trimming took 5 bases from V and 5 from J; bases not matched to a gene: 13. CDR3 amino acids: CASSLRRGLAGGLNNEQFF. The CDR3 coding sequence is TGTGCCAGCAGTCTCCGGCGGGGACTAGCGGGGGGACTAAACAATGAGCAGTTCTTC.

The chain combines TRBV9 with TRBJ1-5; possibly TRBD1 for D (6 bases). V gave up 3 bases and J gave up 7 bases, with 14 bases separating them. CDR1 SGDLS and CDR2 YYNGEE come from the germline V gene. CDR3 size: 14 residues. CDR3 sequence (DNA): TGTGCCAGCAGCGCAGAGCATACAGGGCAGCCCCAGCATTTT. This codes for CASSAEHTGQPQHF.

This clonotype was detected only once. This sequence joins TRBV14 and TRBJ2-3; D unclear. Trimming cost V 0 bases and J 5 bases, with 12 bases left between them. Germline lookup yields CDR1 SGHDN and CDR2 FVKESK. The CDR3 sequence is 15 residues long. DNA for the CDR3: TGTGCCAGCAGCCAAGAAGCCACGAGAGTAGATACGCAGTATTTT. It is translated as CASSQEATRVDTQYF.

The chain carries TRBV12-3 or TRBV12-4 and TRBJ2-6, with a possible D match to TRBD1 (5 bases). Between the trimmed V and J ends, which lost 7 bases and 2 bases, there was a span of 15 bases. This CDR3 region has 16 residues. The DNA of the CDR3 is TGTGCCAGCATAACGGCAGGGATTCCTGGGGCCAACGTCCTGACTTTC. Translating gives CASITAGIPGANVLTF.

The V call is TRBV28, the J call TRBJ1-6; D is unresolved. This CDR3 spans 16 amino acids. With 7 bases removed from V and 4 bases from J, the gap between germline ends came to 17 bases. The germline V gene encodes CDR1 MDHEN and CDR2 SYDVKM. The CDR3, as DNA: TGTGCCAGCATATTTCGGGGAGAGGGTTATAATTCACCCCTCCACTTT. It codes for CASIFRGEGYNSPLHF.

The chain employs TRBV21-1 and TRBJ2-7. The J call may be mistaken, given a closer DNA end match to TRBJ2-5. TRBV21-1 is given as a pseudogene. The CDR3 length is 14 residues. The CDR3, as DNA: TGTGCCAGCAGTAAAGATCGCCACCAAGAGACCCAGTACTTC. This gives the protein CASSKDRHQETQYF.

The genes are TRBV20-1 and TRBJ2-3, with 7 positions matching TRBD2. Losses at the gene ends were 0 bases for V and 4 bases for J; bases not matched to a gene: 7. The V gene's germline CDR1 is DFQATT and CDR2 SNEGSKA (reference sequence). The CDR3 sequence is 15 residues long. CDR3 nucleotide sequence: TGCAGTGCTAGAGATCTAGCGGTATCGCCAGATACGCAGTATTTT. Residues: CSARDLAVSPDTQYF.

V gene TRBV5-6 combines with J gene TRBJ2-3; D might be TRBD1 (5 bases). The CDR3 sequence is 17 residues long. Per the germline V gene, CDR1 is SGHDT and CDR2 is YYEEEE. Trimming removed 0 bases at V and 4 bases at J, with 18 bases between. The CDR3 region has the DNA TGTGCCAGCAGCTTGGCCGTAGGACACCAAGGGCCAGATACGCAGTATTTT. Its translation is CASSLAVGHQGPDTQYF.

J is TRBJ2-7 and V is TRBV28; D is possibly TRBD1 (6 bases). The ends were cut back, 3 bases at V and 4 bases at J, with 16 bases in the middle. The CDR3 runs to 15 residues. Germline assignment: CDR1 MDHEN and CDR2 SYDVKM. As DNA, the CDR3 is TGTGCCAGCAGTTTGAACCCAGGGGCAGGATACGAGCAGTACTTC. Amino acid sequence: CASSLNPGAGYEQYF.

The gene calls are TRBV20-1 and TRBJ2-1; 9 positions match TRBD2. The CDR3 has 17 amino acids. The J segment lost 6 bases and the V segment lost 2 bases, leaving 14 bases of the junction unmatched. Germline CDR1 DFQATT, CDR2 SNEGSKA (reference sequence). The CDR3 DNA follows: TGCAGTGCTAGATCGAACCGCGGGGGGGGCGGTTTCAATGAGCAGTTCTTC. As protein: CSARSNRGGGGFNEQFF.

The genes are TRBV4-3 and TRBJ2-5; D tentatively fits TRBD1 or TRBD2 (5 bases each). V lost 0 bases and J 11 bases, leaving 19 bases between the germline ends. This CDR3 is built from 15 residues. Germline V gene lookup returns CDR1 LGHNA and CDR2 YSLEER. CDR3 nucleotide sequence: TGCGCCAGCAGCCAAGATCAAGTGAGGGGCTATGAGCAGTACTTC. This sequence encodes CASSQDQVRGYEQYF.

This clonotype was counted between two and nine times. The rearrangement links TRBV7-3 to TRBJ2-3, with 12 positions matching TRBD2. Losses at the gene ends were 4 bases for V and 3 bases for J; bases not matched to a gene: 8. CDR1 SGHTA and CDR2 FQGTGA come from the germline V gene. The CDR3 length is 17 residues. CDR3 sequence: CASSYQASGGVTDTQYF. For the CDR3, the DNA is TGTGCCAGCAGCTACCAGGCTAGCGGGGGGGTTACAGATACGCAGTATTTT.

Concerning this clonotype: Germline is not matched at one junction end, which may reflect a read error. The chain employs TRBV6-6 and TRBJ2-3; 7 bases are a match to TRBD1. This CDR3 has 15 amino acids. From germline, CDR1 is MNHNY and CDR2 SVGAGI (reference sequence). The CDR3: CTSSQPGQSPDTQYF. For the CDR3, the DNA is TGTACCAGCAGTCAGCCGGGACAGTCCCCAGATACGCAGTATTTT.

This chain connects TRBV6-2 or TRBV6-3 to TRBJ1-1; the match to TRBD1 covers 8 bases. The CDR3 covers 10 residues. Trimming removed 7 bases from V and 12 bases from J; junction bases left unmatched: 4. Looked up from germline, CDR1 is MNHEY and CDR2 is SVGEGT. The CDR3 reads CASKQGATFF. CDR3 DNA: TGTGCCAGCAAGCAGGGGGCAACTTTCTTT.